This TCR beta chain comes out of a study of CD8+CD57+ T cells in acquired aplastic anemia. Background on the study: An average of about 3.4 ug of DNA was obtained from sorted CD4+ and CD8+ cells.

The V segment lost 7 bases and the J segment 1 base; nucleotides outside the gene matches: 11. The CDR3 loop spans 16 amino acids. Per germline, CDR1 WNHNN and CDR2 SYGVQD (reference sequence). Turning to this clonotype: Its target is not known.

Researchers used genomic DNA as the template to profile TCR beta VDJ and CDR3. TCRdb analysed the reads with MiXCR anew, one entry per CDR3 protein. Of some 190,000 distinct CDR3 sequences in the sample, roughly half were seen once. Regarding the study as a whole: Sharing between patients and controls was observed for over 25 CD8+ CDR3 sequences. No significant difference in CD8+ Simpson's diversity was found between patients and controls.

The sequence was obtained from a human donor in good health, serving as a control. The specimen sequenced was sorted CD4+, CD8+, or CD8+CD57+ T cells (not recorded which) from PBMCs. V usage is TRBV10-1 and J usage is TRBJ1-1; 8 positions match TRBD1. Here the CDR3 DNA reads TGCGCCAGCAACGCCGGGACAGGTAGTCGGAACACTGAAGCTTTCTTT. Amino acids: CASNAGTGSRNTEAFF.